This is a list of T cell receptor beta chains from one sample in a study of cytomegalovirus exposure and HLA in healthy donors. This table comes from immunoSEQ multiplex PCR, and its TCRdb copy is limited to in-frame clones, with some not included. Of about 43,000 clones listed, roughly 51% are singletons. The sample comprised PBMCs. These receptors came from a man in his sixties in good health and CMV-seronegative. CDR3s include the opening cysteine and the closing phenylalanine or tryptophan. D genes are given only for firm matches. Part of the rows lack a size; the others show once, few, many or a class for expanded clones.

size: once; J: TRBJ1-1; D: TRBD1; V: TRBV30; CDR3: CAWSVRDRAPEAFF; DNA: TGTGCCTGGAGTGTCCGGGACAGGGCACCTGAAGCTTTCTTT
size: .; J: TRBJ2-7; D: .; V: TRBV7-2; CDR3: CASSLNPGRYEQYF; DNA: TGTGCCAGCAGCCTGAACCCGGGGAGGTACGAGCAGTACTTC
size: few; J: TRBJ1-1; D: .; V: TRBV7-6; CDR3: CASSPYAREAEAFF; DNA: TGTGCCAGCAGCCCCTATGCTCGGGAGGCTGAAGCTTTCTTT
size: .; J: TRBJ2-5; D: .; V: TRBV29-1; CDR3: CSADGGGVETQYF; DNA: TGCAGCGCCGACGGAGGGGGGGTGGAGACCCAGTACTTC
size: few; J: TRBJ2-7; D: .; V: TRBV5-1; CDR3: CASSPAGWYEQYF; DNA: TGCGCCAGCAGCCCGGCCGGGTGGTACGAGCAGTACTTC
size: .; J: TRBJ1-5; D: TRBD1; V: TRBV18; CDR3: CASSRTGSDQPQHF; DNA: TGTGCCAGCTCGCGGACAGGGTCCGATCAGCCCCAGCATTTT
size: few; J: TRBJ2-3; D: TRBD2; V: TRBV10-3; CDR3: CAIKSSGNTDTQYF; DNA: TGTGCCATCAAGTCTAGCGGGAACACAGATACGCAGTATTTT
size: .; J: TRBJ2-5; D: TRBD2; V: TRBV4-2; CDR3: CASSQGGAGGGETQYF; DNA: TGTGCCAGCAGCCAAGGTGGGGCGGGAGGCGGAGAGACCCAGTACTTC
size: few; J: TRBJ2-4; D: .; V: TRBV7-9; CDR3: CASSLLGRAGLAKNIQYF; DNA: TGTGCCAGCAGCTTATTGGGTCGGGCAGGGCTAGCCAAAAACATTCAGTACTTC
size: .; J: TRBJ2-1; D: TRBD2; V: TRBV7-2; CDR3: CASSLGGGDNEQFF; DNA: TGTGCCAGCAGCTTGGGGGGAGGGGACAATGAGCAGTTCTTC
size: .; J: TRBJ2-1; D: TRBD2; V: TRBV28; CDR3: CASSPLAATGNEQFF; DNA: TGTGCCAGCAGTCCCCTAGCGGCTACTGGTAATGAGCAGTTCTTC
size: few; J: TRBJ1-3; D: .; V: TRBV6-1; CDR3: CASSEAPGLGNTIYF; DNA: TGTGCCAGCAGTGAAGCCCCGGGGTTAGGAAACACCATATATTTT
size: few; J: TRBJ1-5; D: TRBD1; V: TRBV18; CDR3: CASSPSRDSKNQPQHF; DNA: TGTGCCAGCTCACCATCCCGGGACAGCAAGAATCAGCCCCAGCATTTT
size: few; J: TRBJ1-1; D: TRBD1; V: TRBV7-2; CDR3: CASSPDRGRAFF; DNA: TGTGCCAGCAGCCCTGACAGGGGGCGAGCTTTCTTT